The entry below describes one TCR beta chain. The germline V gene has CDR1 SQVTM and CDR2 ANQGSEA. V gave up 5 bases and J gave up 4 bases, with 24 bases separating them. This CDR3 has 16 residues. These data are taken from a study of blood T cell repertoires in COVID-19. Clones were read by immunoSEQ multiplex PCR, and TCRdb kept only the in-frame ones, dropping some. The sample consists of around 250,000 clones, approximately 91% of them appearing once. The sequence was collected from a human donor in a cohort sampled during active COVID-19. The sample comprised peripheral blood. The chain combines TRBV29-1 with TRBJ2-7, with D perhaps TRBD2 (7 bases). The CDR3 reads CSVLGAGAGPRYEQYF. The DNA of the CDR3 is TGCAGCGTTTTGGGGGCCGGAGCGGGGCCTCGTTACGAGCAGTACTTC.